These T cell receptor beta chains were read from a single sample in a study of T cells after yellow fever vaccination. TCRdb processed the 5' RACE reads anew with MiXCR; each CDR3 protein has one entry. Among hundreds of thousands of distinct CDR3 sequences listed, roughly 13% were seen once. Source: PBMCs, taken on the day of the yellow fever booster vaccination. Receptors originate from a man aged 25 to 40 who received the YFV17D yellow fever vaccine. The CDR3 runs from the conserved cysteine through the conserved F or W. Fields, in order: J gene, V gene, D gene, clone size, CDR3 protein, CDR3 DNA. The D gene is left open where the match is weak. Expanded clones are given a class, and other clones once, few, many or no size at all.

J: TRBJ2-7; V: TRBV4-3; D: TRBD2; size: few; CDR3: CASSQPYDPQLAGGDYEQYF; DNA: TGCGCCAGCAGCCAACCTTACGACCCTCAACTAGCGGGAGGGGACTACGAGCAGTACTTC
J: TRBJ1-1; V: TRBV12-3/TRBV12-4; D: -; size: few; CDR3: CASTQSRGNTEAFF; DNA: TGTGCCAGCACCCAAAGTAGGGGGAACACTGAAGCTTTCTTT
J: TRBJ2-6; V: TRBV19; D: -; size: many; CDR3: CASTLSGANVLTF; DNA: TGTGCCAGTACTCTTTCCGGGGCCAACGTCCTGACTTTC
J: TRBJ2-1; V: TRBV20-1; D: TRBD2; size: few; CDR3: CSARGIRLADNEQFF; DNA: TGCAGTGCCCGGGGGATTCGACTAGCGGACAATGAGCAGTTCTTC
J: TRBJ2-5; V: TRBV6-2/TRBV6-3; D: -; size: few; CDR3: CASSSGTPAQPQYF; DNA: TGTGCCAGCAGTTCCGGGACCCCCGCGCAGCCCCAGTACTTC
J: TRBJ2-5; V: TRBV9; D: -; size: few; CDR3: CASSSGTKPQETQYF; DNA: TGTGCCAGCAGCTCCGGGACAAAACCTCAAGAGACCCAGTACTTC
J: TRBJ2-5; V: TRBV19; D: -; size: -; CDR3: CASSLVAVQETQYF; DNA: TGTGCCAGTAGTCTGGTAGCGGTTCAAGAGACCCAGTACTTC
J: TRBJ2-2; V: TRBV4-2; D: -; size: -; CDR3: CASSLPAGSGRNTGELFF; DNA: TGTGCCAGCAGCCTACCCGCGGGCAGCGGGCGTAACACCGGGGAGCTGTTTTTT
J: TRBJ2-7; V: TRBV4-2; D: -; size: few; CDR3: CASSQEYQGRSYEQYF; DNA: TGTGCCAGCAGCCAAGAATATCAAGGCAGATCCTACGAGCAGTACTTC
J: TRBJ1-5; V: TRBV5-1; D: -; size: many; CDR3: CASSLGSPREPQHF; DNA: TGCGCCAGCAGCTTGGGGTCCCCCCGGGAGCCCCAGCATTTT
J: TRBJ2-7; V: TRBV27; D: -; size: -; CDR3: CASSFLRRGASYEQYF; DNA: TGTGCCAGCAGTTTTCTGAGGAGGGGGGCATCCTACGAGCAGTACTTC
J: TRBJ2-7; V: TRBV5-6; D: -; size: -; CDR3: CASSLRISSYEQYF; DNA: TGTGCCAGCAGCTTGCGGATTAGCTCCTACGAGCAGTACTTC
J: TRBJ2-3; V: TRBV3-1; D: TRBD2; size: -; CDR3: CASSQGTSGSSADTQYF; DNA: TGTGCCAGCAGCCAAGGGACTAGCGGGAGTTCAGCAGATACGCAGTATTTT
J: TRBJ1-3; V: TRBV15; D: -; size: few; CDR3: CATSAAAPSSGNTIYF; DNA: TGTGCCACCAGTGCGGCCGCCCCGAGCTCTGGAAACACCATATATTTT
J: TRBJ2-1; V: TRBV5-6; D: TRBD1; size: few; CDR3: CASSWGTEYNEQFF; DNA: TGTGCCAGCAGCTGGGGGACAGAATACAATGAGCAGTTCTTC
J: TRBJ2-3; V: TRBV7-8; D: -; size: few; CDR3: CASSLPRTRITDTQYF; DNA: TGTGCCAGCAGCTTACCTAGGACTCGAATCACAGATACGCAGTATTTT
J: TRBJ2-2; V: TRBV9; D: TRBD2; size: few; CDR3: CASSGTSGSLGNTGELFF; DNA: TGTGCCAGCAGCGGGACTAGCGGGAGCCTGGGCAACACCGGGGAGCTGTTTTTT
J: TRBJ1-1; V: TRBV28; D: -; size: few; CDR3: CASSLWATDRVEAFF; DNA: TGTGCCAGCAGTTTATGGGCGACAGACCGGGTGGAAGCTTTCTTT
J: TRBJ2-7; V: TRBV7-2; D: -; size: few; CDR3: CASSPGGGRITYEQYF; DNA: TGTGCCAGCAGCCCAGGAGGGGGCCGGATAACCTACGAGCAGTACTTC
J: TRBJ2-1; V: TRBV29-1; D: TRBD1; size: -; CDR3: CSVEDPEVLTGTGVINEQFF; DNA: TGCAGCGTTGAAGACCCCGAGGTTTTAACCGGGACAGGGGTAATCAATGAGCAGTTCTTC
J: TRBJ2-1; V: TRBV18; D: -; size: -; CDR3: CASSPPGERNEQFF; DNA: TGTGCCAGCTCACCACCGGGTGAGAGGAATGAGCAGTTCTTC
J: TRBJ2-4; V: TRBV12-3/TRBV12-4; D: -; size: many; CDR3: CASSFNGENIQYF; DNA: TGTGCCAGCAGTTTCAACGGCGAAAACATTCAGTACTTC
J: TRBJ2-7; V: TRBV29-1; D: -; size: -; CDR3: CSVVGRGNSYEQYF; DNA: TGCAGCGTTGTAGGCAGGGGCAACTCCTACGAGCAGTACTTC
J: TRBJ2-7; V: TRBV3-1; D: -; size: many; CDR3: CASNLRGSYEQYF; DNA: TGTGCCAGCAACCTGCGGGGCTCCTACGAGCAGTACTTC
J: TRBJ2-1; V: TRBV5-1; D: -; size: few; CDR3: CASTLPGGYNEQFF; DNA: TGCGCCAGCACACTCCCCGGCGGCTACAATGAGCAGTTCTTC
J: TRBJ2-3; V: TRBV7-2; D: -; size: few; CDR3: CASSLPGGVNTQYF; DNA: TGTGCCAGCAGCCTACCCGGAGGAGTTAATACGCAGTATTTT
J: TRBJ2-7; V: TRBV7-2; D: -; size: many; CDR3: CASSTAHRVNSEQYF; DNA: TGTGCCAGCAGCACAGCACACAGGGTAAACTCCGAGCAGTACTTC
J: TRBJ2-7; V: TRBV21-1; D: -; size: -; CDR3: CASSKNIAKASYEQYF; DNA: TGTGCCAGCAGCAAAAACATTGCGAAAGCCTCCTACGAGCAGTACTTC
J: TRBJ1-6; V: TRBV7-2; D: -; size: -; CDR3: CASSPQMSYNSPLHF; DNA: TGTGCCAGCAGCCCCCAAATGTCCTATAATTCACCCCTCCACTTT
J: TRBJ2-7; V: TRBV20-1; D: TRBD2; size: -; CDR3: CSAAGTSSIREQYF; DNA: TGCAGTGCTGCCGGGACTAGTAGTATACGCGAGCAGTACTTC
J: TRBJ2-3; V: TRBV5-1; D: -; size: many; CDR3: CASSQGTPTDTQYF; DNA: TGCGCCAGCAGCCAGGGGACTCCAACAGATACGCAGTATTTT
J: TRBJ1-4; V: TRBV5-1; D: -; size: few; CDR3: CASSLTREKLFF; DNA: TGCGCCAGCAGCTTAACTAGAGAAAAACTGTTTTTT
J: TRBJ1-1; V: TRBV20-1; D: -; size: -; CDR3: CSAREEGGFGEAFF; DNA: TGCAGTGCTAGAGAGGAAGGGGGGTTTGGTGAAGCTTTCTTT
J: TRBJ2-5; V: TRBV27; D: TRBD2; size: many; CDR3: CASSPRGVETQYF; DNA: TGTGCCAGCAGTCCTCGGGGGGTAGAGACCCAGTACTTC
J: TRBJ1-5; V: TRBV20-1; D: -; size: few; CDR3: CSARDRRGQPQHF; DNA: TGCAGTGCTAGAGACAGGAGGGGCCAGCCCCAGCATTTT
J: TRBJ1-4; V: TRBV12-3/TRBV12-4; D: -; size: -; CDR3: CASSTRSGNNEKLFF; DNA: TGTGCCAGCAGTACGCGCAGTGGGAATAATGAAAAACTGTTTTTT
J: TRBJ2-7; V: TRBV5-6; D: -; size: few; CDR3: CASSLRGRASEQYF; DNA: TGTGCCAGCAGCTTGCGCGGCAGGGCAAGCGAGCAGTACTTC
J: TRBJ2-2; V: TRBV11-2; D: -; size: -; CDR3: CASSFGPRELFF; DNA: TGTGCCAGCAGCTTCGGACCCCGGGAGCTGTTTTTT
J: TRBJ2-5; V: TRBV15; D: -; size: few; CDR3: CATSRDLPGGRMETQYF; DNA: TGTGCCACCAGCAGAGATCTTCCCGGCGGACGTATGGAGACCCAGTACTTC
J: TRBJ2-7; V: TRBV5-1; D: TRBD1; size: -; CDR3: CASSPTGTGSYEQYF; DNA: TGCGCCAGCAGCCCGACCGGGACAGGGTCCTACGAGCAGTACTTC
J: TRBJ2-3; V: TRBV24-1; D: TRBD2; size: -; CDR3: CATSDLTSGRASTQYF; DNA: TGTGCCACCAGTGACCTCACTAGCGGGAGGGCCTCTACGCAGTATTTT
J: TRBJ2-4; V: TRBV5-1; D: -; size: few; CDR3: CASSPTGTKQAIQYF; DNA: TGCGCCAGCAGCCCAACCGGGACAAAGCAAGCCATTCAGTACTTC